A single sample gave rise to the 27 T cell receptor beta chains below, sequenced in a study of OX40 agonist ivuxolimab in advanced cancers. Data came from immunoSEQ multiplex PCR; TCRdb stores just in-frame clones and leaves some out. Among tens of thousands of clones listed, more than 70% were seen once. Sequencing was performed on CD4+ or CD8+ T cells sorted from blood, taken in a trial of the OX40 agonist ivuxolimab. These receptor sequences come from an adult with an advanced solid tumor such as melanoma, head and neck, liver or kidney cancer.

V usage is TRBV7-2 and J usage is TRBJ1-4; no reliable D call. CDR1 is SGHTA, CDR2 FQGNSA, per germline. V gave up 5 bases and J gave up 4 bases, with 14 bases separating them. This CDR3 is built from 15 residues. CDR3 sequence (DNA): TGTGCCAGCAGCCCTGAGTTCGGTTATAATGAAAAACTGTTTTTT. Its translation is CASSPEFGYNEKLFF.

The gene calls are TRBV7-2 and TRBJ2-7; D perhaps matches TRBD2 (6 bases). The length of the CDR3 is 13 residues. V shed 1 base and J shed 7 bases, with 11 bases lying between them. Germline CDR1 SGHTA, CDR2 FQGNSA. Written as DNA, the CDR3 is TGTGCCAGCAGCTTAGTGTTGGAGGGGGAGCAGTACTTC. Amino acid sequence: CASSLVLEGEQYF.

V and J are TRBV18 and TRBJ1-2, with D possibly matching TRBD1 (5 bases). Deletions cut 2 bases from V and 6 bases from J, with 13 bases between. Per the germline V gene, CDR1 is KGHSH and CDR2 is LQKENI. This CDR3 spans 14 amino acids. CDR3: CASSPTQVLNGYTF. Here the CDR3 DNA reads TGTGCCAGCTCACCAACACAGGTCTTAAATGGCTACACCTTC.

This chain uses TRBV6-1 with TRBJ2-7; D may be TRBD2 (7 bases). V lost 3 bases and J 0 bases, leaving 9 bases between the germline ends. The CDR3 contains 14 residues. Per the germline V gene, CDR1 is MNHNS and CDR2 is SASEGT. As DNA, the CDR3 is TGTGCCAGCAGTGAGGCGGGGGCCTCCTACGAGCAGTACTTC. Its protein product is CASSEAGASYEQYF.

J is TRBJ1-4 and V is TRBV6-5, with no clear D. V was shortened by 6 bases and J by 4 bases, with 3 bases between the two germline ends. CDR3 length equals 11 residues. Germline lookup yields CDR1 MNHEY and CDR2 SVGAGI. The CDR3 here is CASRDNEKLFF. The CDR3 DNA follows: TGTGCCAGCAGAGATAATGAAAAACTGTTTTTT.

The chain carries TRBV7-3 and TRBJ2-6, with D perhaps matching TRBD1 (5 bases). The germline CDR1 and CDR2 sequences are SGHTA and FQGTGA. The CDR3 length is 16 residues. Trimming removed 2 bases at V and 2 bases at J, with 10 bases between. The CDR3 is CASSLFAGTGANVLTF. The DNA for the CDR3 is TGTGCCAGCAGCTTATTCGCAGGGACTGGGGCCAACGTCCTGACTTTC.

This CDR3 is CASSSPSGPYEQYF. DNA for the CDR3: TGTGCCAGCAGCTCACCGTCGGGTCCCTACGAGCAGTACTTC. V and J are TRBV5-6 and TRBJ2-7; D not certain. Germline V lookup: CDR1 SGHDT, CDR2 YYEEEE. V dropped 3 bases and J dropped 2 bases, with 12 bases sitting between them. This CDR3 is built from 14 residues. Full variable domain (rest looked up from reference TRBV5-6 and TRBJ2-7): DAGVTQSPTHLIKTRGQQVTLRCSPKSGHDTVSWYQQALGQGPQFIFQYYEEEERQRGNFPDRFSGHQFPNYSSELNVNALLLGDSALYLCASSSPSGPYEQYFGPGTRLTVT.

The sample holds a few counts of this clone. The chain has TRBV5-1 and TRBJ1-2, with D perhaps matching TRBD1 (6 bases). V shed 6 bases and J shed 6 bases, with 21 bases lying between them. This CDR3 spans 15 amino acids. In germline, CDR1 is SGHRS, CDR2 YFSETQ. CDR3 sequence: CASTSGPGARDGYTF. In DNA, the CDR3 is TGCGCCAGCACCTCCGGTCCAGGGGCAAGGGATGGCTACACCTTC.

CDR3 loop: CASRPLGSGELFF. The CDR3 DNA reads TGTGCCAGCCGGCCGCTGGGATCCGGGGAGCTGTTTTTT. The rearrangement joins TRBV18 to TRBJ2-2; no firm D call. The V end was cut by 8 bases, the J end by 6 bases, with 13 bases between. CDR3 length: 13 amino acids. Germline lookup yields CDR1 KGHSH and CDR2 LQKENI.

In its sample, this clone was seen once. The chain couples TRBV5-1 to TRBJ1-4, with D perhaps matching TRBD1 (5 bases). The V gene lost 3 bases and the J gene lost 10 bases, with 13 bases spanning the gap. The CDR3 contains 13 residues. Germline CDR1 SGHRS, CDR2 YFSETQ. CDR3 sequence (DNA): TGCGCCAGCAGCTCCGCCGGACAAGGAAAACTGTTTTTT. Translated: CASSSAGQGKLFF.

This chain uses TRBV6-1 with TRBJ2-3; TRBD2 is a possible D gene (5 bases). This CDR3 has 16 residues. The germline gives CDR1 MNHNS, CDR2 SASEGT. The ends were cut back, 4 bases at V and 5 bases at J, with 19 bases in the middle. CDR3 sequence reads: CASSALGIPRGDTQYF. For the CDR3, the DNA is TGTGCCAGCAGTGCCCTGGGAATTCCCCGGGGAGATACGCAGTATTTT.

The V call is TRBV7-9, the J call TRBJ2-1; unclear D gene. This CDR3 contains 14 residues. Per the germline V gene, CDR1 is SEHNR and CDR2 is FQNEAQ (reference sequence). V was trimmed by 3 bases and J by 6 bases, leaving 12 bases between them. The CDR3 nucleotides are TGTGCCAGCAGCTTCGAGGCGTGGGGCAATGAGCAGTTCTTC. It yields the protein CASSFEAWGNEQFF.

The rearrangement uses TRBV7-9 and TRBJ2-7, with D possibly matching TRBD1 (6 bases). The CDR3 consists of 16 residues. Germline V gene lookup returns CDR1 SEHNR and CDR2 FQNEAQ (reference sequence). V was clipped by 5 bases and J by 7 bases, with 24 bases between them. The chain's CDR3 is CASSLGHAKTGEEQYF. In DNA form, the CDR3 reads TGTGCCAGCAGCCTGGGTCACGCGAAGACAGGCGAAGAGCAGTACTTC.

This clone was picked up a small number of times. The chain is built from TRBV5-1 and TRBJ1-6; 7 bases fit TRBD1. CDR3 length: 16 residues. Germline-derived CDR1 and CDR2 are SGHRS and YFSETQ. The J segment lost 6 bases and the V segment lost 3 bases, leaving 9 bases of the junction unmatched. The CDR3 sequence: CASSSDKGARNSPLHF. CDR3 DNA sequence: TGCGCCAGCAGCTCAGATAAGGGGGCGCGTAATTCACCCCTCCACTTT.

The chain carries TRBV9 and TRBJ2-7; no clear D. Germline CDR1 SGDLS, CDR2 YYNGEE. Trimming pared 3 bases from V and 3 bases from J, leaving 16 bases between. The CDR3 runs to 15 residues. CDR3 in DNA: TGTGCCAGCAGCGAGTCCGGGCAGAGCGACTACGAGCAGTACTTC. Translation gives CASSESGQSDYEQYF.

V is TRBV19 and J is TRBJ1-5, with 12 bases matching TRBD1. Trimming at V came to 9 bases and at J to 4 bases, leaving 10 bases not matched to a gene. The CDR3 covers 16 residues. CDR1 and CDR2 (germline): LNHDA, SQIVND (reference sequence). For the CDR3, the DNA is TGTGCCAGCCTTAGGGGGGACAGGGGGCTGAATCAGCCCCAGCATTTT. Its translation is CASLRGDRGLNQPQHF.

This chain uses TRBV11-2 with TRBJ1-1; D might be TRBD1 (6 bases). Trimming cost V 4 bases and J 2 bases, with 14 bases left between them. The CDR3 is 15 residues long. Per germline, CDR1 SGHAT and CDR2 FQNNGV. The CDR3 DNA is TGTGCCAGCAGCTCCCCGGACAGAGGAAACACTGAAGCTTTCTTT. Translation gives CASSSPDRGNTEAFF.

The J gene is TRBJ1-2, the V gene TRBV7-9; D remains ambiguous. Germline-derived CDR1 and CDR2 are SEHNR and FQNEAQ (reference sequence). Trimming cost V 3 bases and J 8 bases, with 13 bases left between them. The CDR3 is 13 amino acids. The CDR3 region is CASSFAGVEGYTF. CDR3 nucleotides: TGTGCCAGCAGCTTTGCTGGGGTTGAAGGCTACACCTTC.

This rearrangement joins TRBV18 to TRBJ1-1; D call uncertain. V dropped 2 bases and J dropped 4 bases, with 17 bases sitting between them. This CDR3 is 16 amino acids long. The V gene's germline CDR1 is KGHSH and CDR2 LQKENI. This CDR3 is CASSPFNLGSGTEAFF. The CDR3 bases are TGTGCCAGCTCACCATTCAATCTCGGTTCTGGCACTGAAGCTTTCTTT.

This chain joins TRBV29-1 and TRBJ1-1; the D gene is possibly TRBD1 (6 bases). V dropped 7 bases and J dropped 1 base, with 13 bases sitting between them. The germline V gene encodes CDR1 SQVTM and CDR2 ANQGSEA. The CDR3 contains 13 residues. In DNA form, the CDR3 reads TGCAGCGCTCTGGACAGCGGGAACACTGAAGCTTTCTTT. Protein product: CSALDSGNTEAFF.

CDR3 in amino acids: CASSFPGQILNTGELFF. DNA of the CDR3: TGTGCCAGCAGTTTCCCGGGACAGATATTGAACACCGGGGAGCTGTTTTTT. The J gene is TRBJ2-2, the V gene TRBV28; 7 positions match TRBD1. V dropped 3 bases and J dropped 1; count of bases not matched to a gene: 8. This CDR3 has 17 amino acids. Germline lookup yields CDR1 MDHEN and CDR2 SYDVKM.

V and J are TRBV28 and TRBJ1-1, with a tentative D call TRBD1 (5 bases). CDR3 size: 13 residues. Trimming left V 3 bases short and J 3 bases short, with 8 bases between. Germline V lookup: CDR1 MDHEN, CDR2 SYDVKM. The CDR3 sequence: CASSLPGDTEAFF. The CDR3 coding sequence is TGTGCCAGCAGTTTGCCGGGGGACACTGAAGCTTTCTTT.

The chain is built from TRBV5-6 and TRBJ1-1; maybe TRBD1 (5 bases). V was shortened by 2 bases and J by 4 bases, with 12 bases between the two germline ends. CDR1 is SGHDT and CDR2 is YYEEEE in the germline V gene. There are 14 residues in the CDR3. Here the CDR3 DNA reads TGTGCCAGCAGCTTAGGGTCAGGGACCACTGAAGCTTTCTTT. This gives the protein CASSLGSGTTEAFF.

V is TRBV27 and J is TRBJ1-2; TRBD1 agrees at 7 bases. The CDR3 runs to 14 residues. Germline loops: CDR1 MNHEY, CDR2 SMNVEV (reference sequence). After removal of 6 bases from V and 7 bases from J, the junction contained 11 bases not matched to a gene. CDR3: CASSRRRGQLGYTF. The DNA of the CDR3 is TGTGCCAGCAGCCGAAGAAGGGGACAGCTTGGCTACACCTTC.

The chain recombines TRBV6-6 with TRBJ2-5; D unresolved. This CDR3 has 14 residues. Trimming took 0 bases from V and 3 from J, leaving 8 bases between them. Germline assignment: CDR1 MNHNY and CDR2 SVGAGI (reference sequence). CDR3 sequence: CASSYSIEEETQYF. CDR3 in DNA: TGTGCCAGCAGTTACTCGATAGAGGAAGAGACCCAGTACTTC.

The rearrangement links TRBV6-5 to TRBJ1-1, with no clear D. The CDR3 extends over 12 amino acids. Germline V CDR1 and CDR2: MNHEY, SVGAGI. V dropped 2 bases and J dropped 9 bases, with 10 bases sitting between them. The CDR3 DNA follows: TGTGCCAGCAGTTACACGGGGATGAAAGCTTTCTTT. Protein: CASSYTGMKAFF.

The chain combines TRBV4-1 with TRBJ1-4; 8 nucleotides match TRBD1. CDR3 length: 15 residues. Germline loops: CDR1 MGHRA, CDR2 YSYEKL. Trimming at V came to 3 bases and at J to 4 bases, leaving 4 bases not matched to a gene. CDR3 DNA: TGCGCCAGCAGCCACCTGACAGGGGTTAATGAAAAACTGTTTTTT. Protein sequence: CASSHLTGVNEKLFF.